Included here is one T cell receptor (beta chain) sequence, with context. The data derive from a study of technical replicates of blood from a few donors. Measured with immunoSEQ multiplex PCR; TCRdb has only the in-frame clones, and not every one. Of about 100,000 clones listed, over 90% are singletons. V dropped 3 bases and J dropped 6 bases, with 9 bases sitting between them. Germline CDR1 and CDR2: LNHDA and SQIVND (reference sequence). The CDR3 is made up of 13 amino acids. This chain joins TRBV19 and TRBJ2-1; tentative D call: TRBD1 (6 bases). The source of this sequence is a human donor in good health. The specimen sequenced was T cells isolated from PBMCs. CDR3 region: CASSIGQINEQFF. CDR3 bases: TGTGCCAGTAGTATTGGACAGATCAATGAGCAGTTCTTC.